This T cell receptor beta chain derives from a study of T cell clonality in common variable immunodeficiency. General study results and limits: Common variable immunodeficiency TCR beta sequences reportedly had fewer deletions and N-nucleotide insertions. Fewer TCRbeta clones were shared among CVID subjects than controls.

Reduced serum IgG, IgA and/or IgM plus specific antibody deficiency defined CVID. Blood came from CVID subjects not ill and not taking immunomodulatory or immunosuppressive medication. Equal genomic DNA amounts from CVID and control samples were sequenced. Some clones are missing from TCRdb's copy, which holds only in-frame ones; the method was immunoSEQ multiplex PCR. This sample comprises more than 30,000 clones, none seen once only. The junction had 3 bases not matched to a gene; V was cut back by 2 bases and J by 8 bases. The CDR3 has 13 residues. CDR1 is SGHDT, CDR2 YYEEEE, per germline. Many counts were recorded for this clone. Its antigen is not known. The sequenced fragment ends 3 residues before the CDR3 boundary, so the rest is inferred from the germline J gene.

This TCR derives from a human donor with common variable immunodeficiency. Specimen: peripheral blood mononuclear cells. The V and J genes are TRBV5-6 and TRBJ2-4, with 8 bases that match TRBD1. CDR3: CASSFGQGDIQYF. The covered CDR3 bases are TGTGCCAGCAGCTTCGGACAGGGAGACATT.